This TCR beta chain was found in a study of monozygotic twins with inflammatory bowel disease. Overall study findings and caveats: Reduced clonotype sharing with other individuals was observed in IBD patients relative to healthy twins, especially with disease activity.

TCRdb reprocessed the 5' RACE reads and keeps a single row for each CDR3 protein, giving no DNA. The sample's table shows over 90,000 distinct CDR3 sequences. Remarks on this clonotype: The target antigen is unknown.

CDR3 length: 17 residues. Germline loops: CDR1 SGHRS, CDR2 YFSETQ. The TCR originated in a human donor with ulcerative colitis or Crohn's disease, or a healthy co-twin of an affected twin (not recorded which). Sequencing used blood. V and J are TRBV5-1 and TRBJ2-3; the D gene TCRdb calls, TRBD2, cannot be checked with no DNA. The CDR3: CASSLPRLATSTDTQYF. Together with reference TRBV5-1 and TRBJ2-3, the CDR3 gives the full variable domain: KAGVTQTPRYLIKTRGQQVTLSCSPISGHRSVSWYQQTPGQGLQFLFEYFSETQRNKGNFPGRFSGRQFSNSRSEMNVSTLELGDSALYLCASSLPRLATSTDTQYFGPGTRLTVL.